This T cell receptor beta chain was recovered during a study of T-cell memory formation after mild COVID-19. Concerning this clonotype: Its cognate antigen is unknown.

Notes on the study in general: The CD4+ clones that contracted clustered mainly within CM and EM, and the CD8+ clones concentrated in EMRA.

TCRdb reanalysed the 5' RACE reads using MiXCR and keeps one entry per CDR3 protein. The table has about 55,000 distinct CDR3 sequences, 8% to 9.5% seen once. V lost 1 base, J lost 8 bases, and 8 bases lay in between. Germline V gene sequence: CDR1 LGHNA, CDR2 YNFKEQ. There are 13 residues in the CDR3. The sequencing sample was made of PBMCs or a T cell subset sorted from them (not recorded which). V gene TRBV4-2 combines with J gene TRBJ1-4; D gene uncertain. The TCR originated in a man between 18 and 35 years old who had mild COVID-19 (a few samples of this study predate the infection). Cell type and time point are not known. The CDR3 DNA sequence: TGTGCCAGCAGCCAAGGGGGAAAAGAAAAACTGTTTTTT. Protein sequence: CASSQGGKEKLFF.